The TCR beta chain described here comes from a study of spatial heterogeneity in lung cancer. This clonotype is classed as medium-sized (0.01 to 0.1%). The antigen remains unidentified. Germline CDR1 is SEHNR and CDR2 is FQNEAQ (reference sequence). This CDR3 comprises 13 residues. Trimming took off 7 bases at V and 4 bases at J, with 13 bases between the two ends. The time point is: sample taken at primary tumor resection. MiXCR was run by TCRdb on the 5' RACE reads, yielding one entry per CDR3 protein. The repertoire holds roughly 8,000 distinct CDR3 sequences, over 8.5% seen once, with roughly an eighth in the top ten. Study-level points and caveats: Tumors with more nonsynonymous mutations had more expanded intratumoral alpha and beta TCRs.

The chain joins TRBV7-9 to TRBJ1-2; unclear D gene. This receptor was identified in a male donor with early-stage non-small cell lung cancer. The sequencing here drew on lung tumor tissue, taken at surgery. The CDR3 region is CASNNFGFYGYTF. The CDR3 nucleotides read TGTGCCAGCAACAACTTCGGGTTCTATGGCTACACCTTC.